This paragraph covers one TCR beta chain sequence. This record belongs to a study of glioma-infiltrating T cells after dendritic cell vaccination. Study at large: Patients received three intradermal dendritic cell vaccine injections at biweekly intervals.

Regarding time point: after dendritic cell vaccination, including at tumor progression/relapse. Losses at the gene ends were 2 bases for V and 0 bases for J; bases not matched to a gene: 4. The CDR3 totals 16 residues. CDR1 is MNHEY, CDR2 SMNVEV, per germline (reference sequence). Only in-frame clones appear in the TCRdb table, and some are missing; sequencing was by immunoSEQ multiplex PCR. In the table there are 65,000 to 80,000 clones, roughly 84% of which are singletons. V and J are TRBV27 and TRBJ2-5; 9 bases line up with TRBD1. The specimen was blood, collected after dendritic cell vaccination. This receptor was obtained from a human donor with glioblastoma. The CDR3 spells CASSLAGTGNQETQYF. The CDR3 DNA reads as TGTGCCAGCAGTTTAGCAGGGACAGGGAACCAAGAGACCCAGTACTTC.